The sequence of this T cell receptor beta chain was determined in a study of CD8 T cells in ankylosing spondylitis. V lost 6 bases to trimming and J lost 3 bases, with 13 bases between them. The germline V gene encodes CDR1 DFQATT and CDR2 SNEGSKA (reference sequence). The CDR3 spans 13 residues. Overall study findings and caveats: Disease-linked clones proved CD8+ and comparatively uncommon in peripheral blood. Reports say disease-linked clones showed up significantly more in matched ankylosing spondylitis synovial fluid. In the blood and synovial fluid of reactive arthritis, some motif variants had been previously reported. A TCR beta motif of under 10 highly homologous variants seemed to mark ankylosing spondylitis blood.

In regard to this clonotype: Its antigen remains unidentified.

It was by quantitative 5'-RACE with molecular barcodes that TCR beta libraries were made. TCRdb reprocessed the 5' RACE reads with MiXCR, giving one entry per CDR3 protein. In the table there are roughly 670,000 distinct CDR3 sequences, 15% to 20% of which are singletons. The clonotype comes from a male donor with ankylosing spondylitis. This chain connects TRBV20-1 to TRBJ2-3; D gene unclear. Input material: blood, either unsorted or a sorted T cell fraction (not recorded which). CDR3 nucleotides: TGCAGTGCGGACGAGACTGGGACAGATACGCAGTATTTT. Amino acids: CSADETGTDTQYF.